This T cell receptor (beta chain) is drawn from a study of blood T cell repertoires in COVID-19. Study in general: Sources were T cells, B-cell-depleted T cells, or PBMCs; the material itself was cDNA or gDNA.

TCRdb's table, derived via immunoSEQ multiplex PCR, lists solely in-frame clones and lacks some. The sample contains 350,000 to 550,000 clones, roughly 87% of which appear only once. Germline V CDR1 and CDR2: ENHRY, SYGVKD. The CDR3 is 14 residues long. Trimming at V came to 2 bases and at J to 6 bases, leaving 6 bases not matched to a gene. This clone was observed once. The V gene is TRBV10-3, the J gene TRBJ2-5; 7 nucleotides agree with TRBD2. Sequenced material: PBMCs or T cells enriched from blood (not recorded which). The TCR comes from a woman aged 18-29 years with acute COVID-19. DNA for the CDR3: TGTGCCATCAGTGAGGGGGAGGGGACGAAGACCCAGTACTTC. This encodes CAISEGEGTKTQYF.